A single T cell receptor (beta chain) is shown here with its context. Its antigen is still unknown. This sample was taken from a study of CXCR3-negative and CXCR3-positive naive CD8 T cells (dated by TCRdb to between 2018 and 2020). For the wider study: In total, approximately 140 million TRB reads were obtained, or roughly 1.5 +/- 0.3 million reads per library. Data from under 12 donors, pooled across two independent experiments, went into the diversity and physicochemical repertoire analyses. TRBV-TRBJ cluster analysis included naive subsets from 5 donors and memory cells from 3 donors. Study-level results and caveats: Because surface CD5, which is linked to self-reactivity in mice, was comparable between the naive subsets, TCR interaction strength was also inferred from TRB CDR3 physicochemical properties. Because CXCR3 expression was partially decreased after cryopreservation, freshly isolated PBMCs were used for most assays. Naive CXCR3-negative and CXCR3-positive cells from the same donor showed similar TRBV-TRBJ usage, whereas memory cells showed distinct patterns. Compared with CXCR3-negative naive cells, CXCR3-positive naive cells had TRB CDR3s with higher hydrophobicity (lower Kidera factor 4), lower energy, and higher strength and volume indices. Repertoire diversity was comparably high in both naive subsets but much lower in memory CD8+ T cells.

For sequencing, a NextSeq 550 was employed. The Human TCR Profiling Kit (MiLaboratory) was used to prepare UMI-labeled 5' RACE TRB cDNA libraries. cDNA synthesis used the entire amount of extracted RNA, and PCR amplification then used the entire amount of cDNA produced. Libraries were prepared in parallel using an identical number of PCR cycles. On the authors' methods: About 52,000 +/- 9,100 unique UMI-labeled TRB cDNA molecules per library were extracted with MIGEC and MiXCR, with at least two reads per UMI required. On average, each library contained approximately 40,000 +/- 10,000 functional in-frame TRB CDR3 nucleotide clonotypes without stop codons. After downsampling to 5000 UMI-labeled TRB molecules per sample, diversity metrics such as normalized Shannon-Wiener and Chao1 were calculated in VDJtools. VDJtools computed clonotype-size-weighted physicochemical properties of the central five CDR3 residues: interaction energy, strength, volume and Kidera factor 4. TCRdb reprocessed the public reads and reports one entry per CDR3 protein sequence, without DNA. TCRdb, not the authors, supplied the V and J calls. The table for this sample lists some 64,000 distinct CDR3 sequences. The ten most abundant clones make up around 0.8% of the sample.

Taken from cysteine to phenylalanine, the CDR3 has 14 residues. DNA is not recorded here. The CDR1 and CDR2 encoded by the germline V gene (reference sequence) are LNHDA and SQIVND. Each CD8+ T cell subset was flow-sorted in triplicate, with 300,000 cells per subset placed directly into RLT lysis buffer. To keep memory contaminants out, a stringent definition of naive CD8+ T cells was applied: CD45RO-CCR7+CD27+CD95-. Using standard density gradient centrifugation, peripheral blood mononuclear cells were isolated from buffy coats. A FACSAria III was used to flow-sort naive CD8+ T cells into CXCR3-negative and CXCR3-positive populations. An RNeasy Mini Kit was used to extract total RNA from the sorted cells.

The receptor comes from a human donor in good health. Some clones in this sample may be carry-over from other donors' samples. What was sequenced was naive CXCR3+ CD8+ T cells from blood. The intended sense of this specimen's cell subset or site label: CD45RO-CCR7+CD27+CD95- naive CD8+ T cells expressing CXCR3 (TNR3+). The V and J segments used are TRBV19 and TRBJ1-1; without DNA, the TCRdb call of TRBD1 cannot be checked. This receptor has the CDR3 CASTNGGGSPEAFF.